The 17 T cell receptor beta chains given below trace back to one sample, sequenced in a study of T-cell memory formation after mild COVID-19. TCRdb fed the 5' RACE reads into MiXCR, producing one record per CDR3 protein. The sample contains 150,000 to 200,000 distinct CDR3 sequences, under 14% of which appear only once. Sequenced: PBMCs or a T cell subset sorted from them (not recorded which). These receptors were taken from a man aged 18 to 29 who had mild COVID-19 (a few samples of this study predate the infection). Cell type and time point are not known.

There are a few counts of this clonotype. The chain uses TRBV7-9 and TRBJ1-1, with D perhaps TRBD1 (5 bases). V was clipped by 2 bases and J by 1 base, with 11 bases between them. The CDR3 consists of 15 residues. Germline CDR1 SEHNR, CDR2 FQNEAQ (reference sequence). For the CDR3, the DNA is TGTGCCAGCAGCTTAAGTAGTCAGGGGAACACTGAAGCTTTCTTT. This sequence encodes CASSLSSQGNTEAFF.

This clonotype was detected many times. V usage is TRBV15 and J usage is TRBJ2-5; D perhaps matches TRBD1 (5 bases). The germline CDR1 and CDR2 sequences are LNHNV and YYDKDF (reference sequence). The CDR3 is 15 residues long. Trimming took 2 bases from V and 2 from J, leaving 12 bases between them. CDR3 sequence: CATSRKKTDQETQYF. The DNA for the CDR3 is TGTGCCACCAGCAGAAAAAAGACAGATCAAGAGACCCAGTACTTC.

The chain joins TRBV5-8 to TRBJ2-7; the D is unclear. The V and J ends lost 3 bases and 2 bases respectively, with 9 bases between them. This CDR3 spans 13 amino acids. Germline CDR1 SGHTS, CDR2 YDEGEE. CDR3 bases: TGTGCCAGCAGCTCCGGACCAGCCTACGAGCAGTACGTC. This gives the protein CASSSGPAYEQYV.

The rearrangement uses TRBV24-1 and TRBJ2-2, with TRBD1 matching 10 bases. The germline CDR1 and CDR2 sequences are KGHDR and SFDVKD. CDR3 length equals 16 residues. Unmatched junction bases numbered 8, after V lost 4 bases and J lost 7 bases. The CDR3 sequence: CATSEPGQGRNGELFF. The CDR3 DNA sequence: TGTGCCACCAGTGAGCCGGGACAGGGGAGGAACGGGGAGCTGTTTTTT.

The table lists this clonotype with a count of one. This chain uses TRBV14 with TRBJ2-7; D unclear. V lost 10 bases, J lost 5 bases, and 18 bases lay in between. Germline lookup yields CDR1 SGHDN and CDR2 FVKESK. This CDR3 spans 13 amino acids. The CDR3 DNA is TGTGCCAATCCACGTCGCCACCCCCACGAGCAGTACGTC. Translation gives CANPRRHPHEQYV.

This clonotype was seen a handful of times. V usage is TRBV20-1 and J usage is TRBJ2-2; 7 bases are a match to TRBD1. Germline lookup yields CDR1 DFQATT and CDR2 SNEGSKA (reference sequence). V lost 3 bases, J lost 4 bases, and 5 bases stayed unmatched. The CDR3 is 14 amino acids. As DNA, the CDR3 is TGCAGTGCTAGGTTGACAGGGTTCACCGGGGAGCTGTTTTTT. Translating it yields CSARLTGFTGELFF.

This clonotype has just a few counts. The rearrangement links TRBV5-1 to TRBJ1-1; D gene ambiguous. Germline loops: CDR1 SGHRS, CDR2 YFSETQ. The ends were cut back, 4 bases at V and 7 bases at J, with 14 bases in the middle. CDR3 length equals 13 residues. The CDR3, as DNA: TGCGCCAGCAGCCCCCCTTATGAGGGTGAAGCTTTCTTT. Its translation: CASSPPYEGEAFF.

The sample holds many counts of this clonotype. The gene calls are TRBV5-5 and TRBJ1-1; a weak D match, TRBD1 (5 bases). This CDR3 has 14 residues. V was shortened by 6 bases and J by 1 base, with 13 bases between the two germline ends. The V gene's germline CDR1 is SGHKS and CDR2 YYEKEE (reference sequence). In DNA form, the CDR3 reads TGTGCCAGCAATAGGGGCTTGGGGAACACTGAAGCTTTCTTT. Translation gives CASNRGLGNTEAFF.

The CDR3: CSVASQSYEQYF. The CDR3 nucleotides read TGCAGCGTTGCGTCGCAGTCCTACGAGCAGTACTTC. The V and J genes are TRBV29-1 and TRBJ2-7, with D unresolved. Germline CDR1 SQVTM, CDR2 ANQGSEA. V was shortened by 4 bases and J by 1 base, with 8 bases between the two germline ends. CDR3 length equals 12 residues.

The chain uses TRBV7-3 and TRBJ2-1, with a tentative D call TRBD1 (5 bases). The V end lost 0 bases, the J end lost 9 bases, and 9 bases lay between the germline ends. The CDR3 covers 13 residues. In germline, CDR1 is SGHTA, CDR2 FQGTGA. For the CDR3, the DNA is TGTGCCAGCAGCTTAACGCAGGGTATTGAGCAGTTCTTC. It codes for CASSLTQGIEQFF.

The chain employs TRBV5-6 and TRBJ2-5; 12 bases are shared with TRBD2. Per the germline V gene, CDR1 is SGHDT and CDR2 is YYEEEE. The length of the CDR3 is 16 residues. The V and J ends lost 4 bases and 1 base, in that order; junction bases with no gene match: 5. CDR3: CASSRRLAGAQETQYF. CDR3 nucleotides: TGTGCCAGCAGCCGTCGACTAGCGGGGGCCCAAGAGACCCAGTACTTC.

The V gene is TRBV6-5, the J gene TRBJ1-1, with TRBD1 matching over 9 bases. CDR1 MNHEY and CDR2 SVGAGI come from the germline V gene. CDR3 size: 15 residues. The V gene end was trimmed by 6 bases and the J gene end by 4 bases; junction bases not matched to a gene: 9. CDR3 sequence (DNA): TGTGCCAGCAGAAATCCAGGACAGGGGAGCACTGAAGCTTTCTTT. Translation gives CASRNPGQGSTEAFF.

The V call is TRBV5-1, the J call TRBJ2-5; possibly TRBD2 for D (5 bases). V shed 3 bases and J shed 7 bases, with 19 bases lying between them. This CDR3 comprises 15 residues. CDR1 is SGHRS and CDR2 is YFSETQ in the germline V gene. CDR3 in amino acids: CASSWVMEARVTQYF. The CDR3 DNA reads TGCGCCAGCAGCTGGGTTATGGAGGCCCGGGTGACCCAGTACTTC.

The chain employs TRBV6-5 and TRBJ2-7; TRBD2 agrees at 7 bases. V shed 5 bases, J shed 4 bases, and the junction held 8 bases outside the gene matches. The germline gives CDR1 MNHEY, CDR2 SVGAGI. The CDR3 covers 14 residues. CDR3 loop: CASSPRGSGYEQYV. The CDR3 DNA reads TGTGCCAGCAGTCCCCGGGGTAGCGGGTACGAGCAGTACGTC.

This clonotype turned up a few times. The J gene is TRBJ1-5, the V gene TRBV12-3 or TRBV12-4, with a tentative D call TRBD1 (6 bases). The V and J ends lost 6 bases and 6 bases respectively, with 15 bases between them. The CDR3 consists of 14 residues. CDR3 sequence: CASRTGSWGQPQHF. In DNA form, the CDR3 reads TGTGCCAGCAGGACAGGTAGCTGGGGTCAGCCCCAGCATTTT.

This clonotype was counted only a few times. This chain joins TRBV3-2 and TRBJ2-6; the D segment call TRBD1 is taken from the table without a DNA check. TRBV3-2 is labeled a pseudogene. The CDR3 is 19 residues long. DNA for the CDR3: TGTGCCAGCAGCCACTGGGGACAGACTTTCAGCTCTGGGGCCAACGTCCTGACTTTC. Encoded protein: CASSHWGQTFSSGANVLTF.

J is TRBJ2-5 and V is TRBV3-1; D ambiguous. V lost 1 base and J 5 bases, leaving 14 bases between the germline ends. Germline CDR1 reads LGHDT; CDR2 reads YNNKEL (reference sequence). This CDR3 comprises 15 residues. DNA of the CDR3: TGTGCCAGCAGCCAAGGCATTCCACCGCCTGAGACCCAGTACTTC. Translating it yields CASSQGIPPPETQYF.